These 16 T cell receptor beta chains originate from one sample sequenced in a study of blood T cells in healthy people across ages. A second about 7 to 12 cycle PCR used barcoded and J-beta primers. TCRdb re-called the 5' RACE reads with MiXCR, one entry per CDR3 protein. Of around 1,800,000 distinct CDR3 sequences listed, about two fifths were seen once; the top ten hold roughly 23%. Sequenced input: blood. The receptors here all came from a human donor in good health.

The rearrangement links TRBV29-1 to TRBJ1-2; D gene ambiguous. The CDR3 is 11 residues long. The germline CDR1 and CDR2 sequences are SQVTM and ANQGSEA. V lost 3 bases, J lost 8 bases, and 10 bases lay in between. In nucleotides, the CDR3 is TGCAGCGTTGACGAGGGCATCGGCTACACCTTC. Translating it yields CSVDEGIGYTF. Drawing the rest from reference TRBV29-1 and TRBJ1-2, the complete variable domain is SAVISQKPSRDICQRGTSLTIQCQVDSQVTMMFWYRQQPGQSLTLIATANQGSEATYESGFVIDKFPISRPNLTFSTLTVSNMSPEDSSIYLCSVDEGIGYTFGSGTRLTVV.

This clonotype appeared a few times. The genes are TRBV6-2 or TRBV6-3 and TRBJ2-7, with D perhaps TRBD1 (6 bases). Trimming removed 6 bases from V and 2 bases from J, with 20 bases in between. CDR3 size: 16 residues. Germline CDR1 is MNHEY and CDR2 is SVGEGT. The DNA for the CDR3 is TGTGCCAGCAGCCCCGGTCGGACAGAACTTCCCTACGAGCAGTACTTC. It is translated as CASSPGRTELPYEQYF.

Only a few counts were recorded for this clonotype. The V call is TRBV12-3 or TRBV12-4, the J call TRBJ2-1; D possibly matches TRBD1 or TRBD2 (6 bases each). Trimming took 5 bases from V and 9 from J, leaving 20 bases between them. CDR3 length: 15 residues. This chain's CDR3 is CASSRRGLGYGEQFF. CDR3 in DNA: TGTGCCAGCAGTCGACGGGGGCTGGGGTACGGTGAGCAGTTCTTC.

Remarks on this clonotype: One end of the junction varies from germline; a read error may be responsible. This chain connects TRBV19 to TRBJ2-7; D ambiguous. Germline lookup yields CDR1 LNHDA and CDR2 SQIVND (reference sequence). The CDR3 consists of 14 residues. The CDR3 spells CASSITKESSEQYF. The DNA for the CDR3 is TGTGCCAGTAGTATTACAAAGGAGTCCTCCGAGCAGTACTTC.

The chain recombines TRBV28 with TRBJ1-2; D gene unclear. This CDR3 is 14 amino acids long. The V end lost 6 bases, the J end lost 8 bases, and 19 bases lay between the germline ends. The germline V gene encodes CDR1 MDHEN and CDR2 SYDVKM. CDR3 amino acids: CASRAGTGGRGYTF. The CDR3 DNA reads as TGTGCCAGCAGGGCGGGCACCGGAGGAAGGGGCTACACCTTC.

CDR3 DNA: TGCGCCAGCATTAACGAAGGGACAGGGGCTCCCTACAATGAGCAGTTCTTC. As protein: CASINEGTGAPYNEQFF. V usage is TRBV4-1 and J usage is TRBJ2-1, with TRBD1 identical over 10 bases. Germline values: CDR1 MGHRA, CDR2 YSYEKL. Unmatched junction bases numbered 11, after V lost 7 bases and J lost 2 bases. The CDR3 sequence is 17 residues long.

This clonotype was recorded many times. This sequence joins TRBV29-1 and TRBJ2-5; D might be TRBD1 (6 bases). V was clipped by 7 bases and J by 1 base, with 19 bases between them. The CDR3 loop spans 15 amino acids. Germline V lookup: CDR1 SQVTM, CDR2 ANQGSEA. The CDR3 DNA follows: TGCAGCGCTGACCCCGGGACAAGCTTCCAAGAGACCCAGTACTTC. This translates into CSADPGTSFQETQYF.

J is TRBJ2-1 and V is TRBV27; D possibly matches TRBD1 or TRBD2 (5 bases each). V lost 5 bases to trimming and J lost 2 bases, with 19 bases between them. Per germline, CDR1 MNHEY and CDR2 SMNVEV (reference sequence). The CDR3 has 17 amino acids. CDR3 loop: CASSPPKGRDPYNEQFF. In DNA, the CDR3 is TGTGCCAGCAGTCCCCCTAAAGGTAGGGACCCCTACAATGAGCAGTTCTTC.

V gene TRBV12-3 or TRBV12-4 combines with J gene TRBJ2-7; TRBD2 aligns across 11 bases. J lost 2 bases, V lost 2 bases, and 8 bases had no gene match. The CDR3 runs to 17 residues. This CDR3 is CASSLTVAGGPPYEQYF. The DNA of the CDR3 is TGTGCCAGCAGTTTAACCGTAGCGGGGGGGCCCCCCTACGAGCAGTACTTC.

The chain uses TRBV15 and TRBJ2-3; the match to TRBD1 covers 10 bases. The CDR3 contains 16 residues. CDR1 is LNHNV, CDR2 YYDKDF, per germline (reference sequence). V lost 2 bases and J lost 1; bases outside the gene matches: 3. The CDR3 here is CATSRRDRGGTDTQYF. As DNA, the CDR3 is TGTGCCACCAGCAGAAGGGACAGGGGAGGCACAGATACGCAGTATTTT. The whole variable domain, filled in from reference TRBV15 and TRBJ2-3, reads DAMVIQNPRYQVTQFGKPVTLSCSQTLNHNVMYWYQQKSSQAPKLLFHYYDKDFNNEADTPDNFQSRRPNTSFCFLDIRSPGLGDTAMYLCATSRRDRGGTDTQYFGPGTRLTVL.

Here the CDR3 reads CASSRTGNDQPQHF. The DNA of the CDR3 is TGTGCCAGCAGCCGGACAGGGAATGATCAGCCCCAGCATTTT. The chain has TRBV7-2 and TRBJ1-5; 8 bases are shared with TRBD1. CDR3 length: 14 amino acids. The germline V gene encodes CDR1 SGHTA and CDR2 FQGNSA. Trimming removed 5 bases from V and 5 bases from J; junction bases left unmatched: 5.

V and J are TRBV6-1 and TRBJ1-2; a weak D match, TRBD1 (6 bases). V was pared by 7 bases and J by 4 bases, with 13 bases between. Germline V CDR1 and CDR2: MNHNS, SASEGT. The CDR3 loop spans 13 amino acids. CDR3 loop: CASNIQGGYGYTF. In DNA, the CDR3 is TGTGCCAGCAACATACAGGGTGGCTATGGCTACACCTTC.

This chain uses TRBV28 with TRBJ2-3; tentative D call: TRBD1 (5 bases). Trimming stripped 2 bases from V and 0 bases from J, with 9 bases between. The germline gives CDR1 MDHEN, CDR2 SYDVKM. This CDR3 comprises 15 residues. The CDR3 spells CASSLEWGSTDTQYF. In nucleotides, the CDR3 is TGTGCCAGCAGTTTAGAATGGGGCAGCACAGATACGCAGTATTTT.

The chain has TRBV12-3 or TRBV12-4 and TRBJ2-6; the D is unclear. The CDR3 loop spans 16 amino acids. Trimming took 3 bases from V and 2 from J, leaving 11 bases between them. The CDR3: CASSLARSPGANVLTF. The CDR3 nucleotides read TGTGCCAGCAGTTTGGCTCGCTCCCCTGGGGCCAACGTCCTGACTTTC.

J is TRBJ2-7 and V is TRBV4-1; 10 nucleotides align to TRBD2. Trimming took 1 base from V and 0 from J; bases not matched to a gene: 6. The CDR3 loop spans 17 amino acids. Germline CDR1 is MGHRA and CDR2 is YSYEKL. The CDR3 sequence is CASSQASGGYRSYEQYF. DNA for the CDR3: TGCGCCAGCAGCCAAGCTAGCGGGGGTTACCGCTCCTACGAGCAGTACTTC.

This clonotype was counted many times. The chain employs TRBV5-1 and TRBJ2-7, with 7 nucleotides matching TRBD1. The junction had 13 bases not matched to a gene; V was cut back by 4 bases and J by 6 bases. CDR1 is SGHRS, CDR2 YFSETQ, per germline. The CDR3 spans 15 residues. The DNA for the CDR3 is TGCGCCAGCAGCAACCGACAGGGTCGTATTGCCGAGCAGTACTTC. This gives the protein CASSNRQGRIAEQYF.